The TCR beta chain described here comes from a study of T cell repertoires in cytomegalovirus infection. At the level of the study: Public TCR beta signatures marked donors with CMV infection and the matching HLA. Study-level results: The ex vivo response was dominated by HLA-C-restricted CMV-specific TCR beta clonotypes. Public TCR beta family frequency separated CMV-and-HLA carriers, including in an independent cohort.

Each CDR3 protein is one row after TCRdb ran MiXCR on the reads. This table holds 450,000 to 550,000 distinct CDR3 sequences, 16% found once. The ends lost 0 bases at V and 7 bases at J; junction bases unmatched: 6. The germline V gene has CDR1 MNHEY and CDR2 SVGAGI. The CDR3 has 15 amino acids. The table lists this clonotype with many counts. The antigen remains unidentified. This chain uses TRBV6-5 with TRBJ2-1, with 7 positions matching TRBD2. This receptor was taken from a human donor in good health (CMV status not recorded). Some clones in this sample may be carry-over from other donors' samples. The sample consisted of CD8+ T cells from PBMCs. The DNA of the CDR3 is TGTGCCAGCAGTTACTCGACTAGCAGTGATAATGAGCAGTTCTTC. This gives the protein CASSYSTSSDNEQFF.